The rows below give T cell receptor beta chains drawn from one sample of a study of CXCR3-negative and CXCR3-positive naive CD8 T cells. One entry per CDR3 protein, without DNA, is what TCRdb gives after re-calling the 5' RACE reads. Recorded for this sample: about 40,000 distinct CDR3 sequences. The sample taken for sequencing was memory CD8+ T cells from blood. The receptors stem from a human donor in good health. Some clones in this sample may be carry-over from other donors' samples. The CDR3 runs from the conserved cysteine through the conserved F or W. Each record gives: J gene, V gene, CDR3 protein.

j_gene: TRBJ2-7; v_gene: TRBV7-6; CDR3aa: CASSLGQGYSYEQYF
j_gene: TRBJ2-3; v_gene: TRBV20-1; CDR3aa: CSAYTGGVSTDTQYF
j_gene: TRBJ1-2; v_gene: TRBV6-2/TRBV6-3; CDR3aa: CASSYLTWTADHGYTF
j_gene: TRBJ1-1; v_gene: TRBV7-9; CDR3aa: CASTHQGTTEAFF
j_gene: TRBJ1-1; v_gene: TRBV6-2/TRBV6-3; CDR3aa: CASSYSPHTEAFF
j_gene: TRBJ2-1; v_gene: TRBV29-1; CDR3aa: CSVEERGYEQFF
j_gene: TRBJ2-1; v_gene: TRBV6-2/TRBV6-3; CDR3aa: CASRAAESSYNEQFF
j_gene: TRBJ1-5; v_gene: TRBV6-5; CDR3aa: CASSSDRPPSNQPQHF
j_gene: TRBJ2-1; v_gene: TRBV4-3; CDR3aa: CASSLSGNEQFF
j_gene: TRBJ1-2; v_gene: TRBV3-1; CDR3aa: CASSHPLAQGWNGYTF
j_gene: TRBJ2-1; v_gene: TRBV4-3; CDR3aa: CASSQTGLAGRYNEQFF
j_gene: TRBJ1-1; v_gene: TRBV12-3/TRBV12-4; CDR3aa: CASSLPDGEAFF
j_gene: TRBJ1-2; v_gene: TRBV29-1; CDR3aa: CSVVLQGNYGYTF
j_gene: TRBJ1-2; v_gene: TRBV29-1; CDR3aa: CSAPRGTGGYTF
j_gene: TRBJ1-4; v_gene: TRBV5-5; CDR3aa: CASSLGGRRDEKLFF
j_gene: TRBJ1-2; v_gene: TRBV4-3; CDR3aa: CASSQGTGVRDGYTF
j_gene: TRBJ1-1; v_gene: TRBV29-1; CDR3aa: CSVGAQNTEAFF
j_gene: TRBJ2-5; v_gene: TRBV29-1; CDR3aa: CSVDGLAGGEETQYF
j_gene: TRBJ2-5; v_gene: TRBV11-2; CDR3aa: CASEGDHGGETQYF
j_gene: TRBJ2-1; v_gene: TRBV15; CDR3aa: CATSRDGGVNEQFF
j_gene: TRBJ2-7; v_gene: TRBV19; CDR3aa: CASSIGGEQYF
j_gene: TRBJ2-1; v_gene: TRBV29-1; CDR3aa: CSVGPTRDNEQFF
j_gene: TRBJ2-5; v_gene: TRBV7-9; CDR3aa: CASSLALGSQETQYF